This T cell receptor beta chain is from a study of blood T cell repertoires in COVID-19. V dropped 6 bases and J dropped 1 base, with 16 bases sitting between them. CDR1 MNHEY and CDR2 SMNVEV come from the germline V gene (reference sequence). This CDR3 region has 15 residues. Measured with immunoSEQ multiplex PCR; TCRdb has only the in-frame clones, and not every one. The sample includes around 68,000 clones, roughly 87% of them seen just once. The chain recombines TRBV27 with TRBJ2-7, with D possibly TRBD2 on 5 matching bases. Sample: peripheral blood. The sequence came from a woman aged 45-60 years with acute or convalescent COVID-19. Here the CDR3 reads CASSQRTLSSYEQYF. The CDR3 nucleotides are TGTGCCAGCAGCCAAAGGACTCTTAGTTCCTACGAGCAGTACTTC.